Here is one T cell receptor (beta chain) with its context. Its specificity is not known. Relative to the germline gene, one junction end is altered; a read error may explain this. This record belongs to a study of tumor-infiltrating lymphocytes in primary liver carcinoma. About the study: Samples had roughly 3.5 to 8 million productive TCRbeta reads, comparable between tissue types. Study-level points and caveats: Compared with tumor region pairs, tumor-adjacent and tumor-blood pairs overlapped less. Roughly 8-25% of top clones, and no more, occurred in all five tumor regions.

Making TCR beta cDNA involved 400 to 600 ng total RNA and a constant-region primer. The TCR beta library was amplified through three nested multiplex PCR rounds in a modified ARM-PCR procedure. Each of the first two PCR rounds ran approximately 9 cycles with TRBV1-TRBV30 forward and C-beta reverse primers. TCRdb re-called the multiplex PCR reads with MiXCR, one entry per CDR3 protein. The repertoire holds around 71,000 distinct CDR3 sequences, about two thirds seen once, with 12% to 15% in the top ten. The CDR3 has 14 amino acids. Looked up from germline, CDR1 is MNHNS and CDR2 is SASEGT. Unsorted bulk tissue (roughly 19-31 mg) underwent RNA and DNA co-extraction. Tumors were each sampled at five separate regions.

The chain combines TRBV6-1 with TRBJ2-1; 7 positions match TRBD1. The sequenced sample consisted of liver tumor tissue from sampling region 4. Subset given: tumor region T4, right-lateral pole. The TCR was taken from a woman aged 55 to 70 with primary liver carcinoma and hepatitis B virus infection. The CDR3 nucleotides are TGTCCCAGCCGCCCCAGCCAGGGACAGAGAGAGCAGTTCTTC. It yields the protein CPSRPSQGQREQFF.